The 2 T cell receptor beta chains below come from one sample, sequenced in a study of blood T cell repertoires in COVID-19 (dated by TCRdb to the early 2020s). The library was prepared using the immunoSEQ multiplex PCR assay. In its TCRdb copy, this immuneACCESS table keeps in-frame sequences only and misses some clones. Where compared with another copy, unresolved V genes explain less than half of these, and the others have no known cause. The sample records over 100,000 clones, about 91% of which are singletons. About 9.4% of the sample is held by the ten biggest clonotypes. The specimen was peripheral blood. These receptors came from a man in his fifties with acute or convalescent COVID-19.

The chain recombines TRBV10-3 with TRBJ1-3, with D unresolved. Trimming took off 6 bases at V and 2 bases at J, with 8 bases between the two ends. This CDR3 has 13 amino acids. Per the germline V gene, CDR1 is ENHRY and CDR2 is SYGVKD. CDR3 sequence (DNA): TGTGCCATCAGAGGAGGTCCTGGAAACACCATATATTTT. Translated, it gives CAIRGGPGNTIYF.

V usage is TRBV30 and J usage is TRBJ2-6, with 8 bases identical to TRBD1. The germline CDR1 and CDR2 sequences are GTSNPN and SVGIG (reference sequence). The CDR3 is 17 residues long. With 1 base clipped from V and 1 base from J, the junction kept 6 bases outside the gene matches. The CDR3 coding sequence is TGTGCCTGGAGTGGAGGACAGGGTAGGTCTGGGGCCAACGTCCTGACTTTC. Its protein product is CAWSGGQGRSGANVLTF.